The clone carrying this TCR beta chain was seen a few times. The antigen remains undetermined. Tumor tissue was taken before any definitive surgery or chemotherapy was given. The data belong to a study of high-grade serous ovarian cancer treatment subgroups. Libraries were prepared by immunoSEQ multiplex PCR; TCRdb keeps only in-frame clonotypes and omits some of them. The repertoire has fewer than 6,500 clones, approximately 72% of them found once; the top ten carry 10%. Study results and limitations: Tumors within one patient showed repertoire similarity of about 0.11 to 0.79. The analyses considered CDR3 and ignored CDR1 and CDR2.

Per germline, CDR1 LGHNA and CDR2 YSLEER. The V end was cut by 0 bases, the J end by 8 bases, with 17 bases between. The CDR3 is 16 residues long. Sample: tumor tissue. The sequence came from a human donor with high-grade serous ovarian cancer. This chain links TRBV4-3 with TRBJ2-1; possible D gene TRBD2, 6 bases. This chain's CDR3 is CASSQDKLALLHEQFF. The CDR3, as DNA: TGCGCCAGCAGCCAAGATAAACTAGCCCTCTTGCATGAGCAGTTCTTC.